This T cell receptor beta chain was obtained from a study of shared clonotypes between healthy human individuals. Donors were healthy HIV-negative adults without recently reported acute infections or vaccinations. Comments on this clone: What it binds is not known.

Findings and limits, study-wide: Naive subsets tended to show greater estimated richness than memory subsets. Clonotypes shared by all four sorted-subset donors had higher generation probabilities than non-shared clonotypes.

Original data processing: ImmunoSEQ output lacked quality scores and full-length reads, limiting matched filtering. Method: immunoSEQ multiplex PCR; TCRdb's copy keeps in-frame clones and lacks some. V and J calls and clone size are copied from that table; D and trimming were computed from the DNA. The sample lists 1 million to 1.3 million clones, around 78% seen once, with roughly 0.55% in the top ten. This TCR derives from a man between 18 and 35 years old in good health. Some clones in this sample may be carry-over from other donors' samples. The sequencing sample was made of memory CD4+ T cells from PBMCs. Noted subset: CD45RA-negative fraction.

The CDR3 sequence is CASSLSPTNEKLFF. CDR3 sequence (DNA): TGTGCCAGCAGTTTATCCCCAACTAATGAAAAACTGTTTTTT. The J gene is TRBJ1-4, the V gene TRBV28; D call uncertain. V dropped 1 base and J dropped 0 bases, with 3 bases sitting between them. CDR3 length equals 14 residues. The germline V gene encodes CDR1 MDHEN and CDR2 SYDVKM.